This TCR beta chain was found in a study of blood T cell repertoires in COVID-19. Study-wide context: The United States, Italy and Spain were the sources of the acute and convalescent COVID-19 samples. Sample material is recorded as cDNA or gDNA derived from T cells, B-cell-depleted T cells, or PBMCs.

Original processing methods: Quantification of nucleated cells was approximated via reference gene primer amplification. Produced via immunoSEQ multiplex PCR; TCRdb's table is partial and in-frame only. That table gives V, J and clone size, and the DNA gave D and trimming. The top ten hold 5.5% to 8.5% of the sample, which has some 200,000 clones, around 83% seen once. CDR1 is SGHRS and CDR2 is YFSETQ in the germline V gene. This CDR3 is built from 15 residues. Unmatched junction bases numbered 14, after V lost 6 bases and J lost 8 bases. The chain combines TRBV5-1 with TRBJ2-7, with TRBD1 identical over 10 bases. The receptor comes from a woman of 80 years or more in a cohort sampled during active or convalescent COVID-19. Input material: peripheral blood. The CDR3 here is CASKFTGPGQGKQYV. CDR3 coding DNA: TGCGCCAGCAAATTTACGGGACCGGGACAGGGGAAGCAGTACGTC.